This is a list of T cell receptor beta chains from one sample in a study of molecular identifiers for immune sequencing clone quantification. A single record per CDR3 protein comes from TCRdb applying MiXCR to the PCR reads. Of a few hundred thousand distinct CDR3 sequences listed, 20% to 25% are singletons. The source material was naive CD8+ T cells from blood, with Jurkat cell RNA spiked in. These receptors were collected from a human donor in good health. Some libraries in this study had Jurkat cell RNA spiked in. The CDR3 runs from the conserved cysteine through the conserved F or W.

TRBJ2-5,TRBV5-1,CASKPESTQETQYF
TRBJ1-2,TRBV20-1,CSARDRGGSHGYTF
TRBJ1-4,TRBV5-1,CASSLGGEKLFF
TRBJ2-3,TRBV7-9,CASSLGPVLYF
TRBJ2-7,TRBV7-6,CASSLEPENGEQYF
TRBJ2-5,TRBV7-9,CASSSWTATGETQYF
TRBJ1-1,TRBV14,CASSQIRGAGFEAFF
TRBJ1-3,TRBV28,CASSWRDRSSGNTIYF
TRBJ1-1,TRBV5-6,CASSIINDRENTEAFF
TRBJ2-1,TRBV12-3/TRBV12-4,CASSPWDSGAQFF
TRBJ2-5,TRBV3-1,CASSQEGTKETQYF
TRBJ2-7,TRBV19,CASSNGLAFEQYF
TRBJ2-7,TRBV5-1,CASSLPSRLAGNEQYF
TRBJ1-3,TRBV12-3/TRBV12-4,CASSFWTSGNTIYF
TRBJ2-3,TRBV20-1,CSASALRQPGGGTSGASGPDTQYF
TRBJ2-3,TRBV30,CAWDRLGLEFTDTQYF
TRBJ2-1,TRBV4-1,CASGIGGQSISEQFF
TRBJ1-5,TRBV9,CASSVDQGSNRPQHF
TRBJ2-7,TRBV28,CASSLVVGAGSYEQYF
TRBJ2-3,TRBV5-1,CASSFRGPTDTQYF
TRBJ2-7,TRBV4-3,CASSQDSGRTYEQYF
TRBJ2-7,TRBV29-1,CSVRDEAYEQYF
TRBJ2-3,TRBV27,CASSITSGYADTQYF
TRBJ1-5,TRBV6-2/TRBV6-3,CASSQGIYSNQPQHF
TRBJ1-1,TRBV30,CAWGPTNTEAFF
TRBJ1-2,TRBV18,CASSPRDRGIQNYGYTF
TRBJ1-4,TRBV27,CASKSRGHEKLFF
TRBJ1-1,TRBV7-9,CASSRSRWGNTEAFF
TRBJ2-7,TRBV11-2,CASSLLGAREQYF
TRBJ2-3,TRBV4-3,CASSHWESDTQYF
TRBJ1-1,TRBV5-6,CASSLPGENTEAFF
TRBJ2-2,TRBV15,CATGGLGTGELFF
TRBJ1-2,TRBV2,CASSNARNYGYTF
TRBJ2-3,TRBV7-2,CASSLLTAPRPFTDTQYF
TRBJ1-5,TRBV12-3/TRBV12-4,CASSRWVTQPQHF